The T cell receptor beta chain under discussion was sequenced for a study of Ad26.COV2.S vaccination and SARS-CoV-2 variants. Findings and caveats of the study: Breadth and depth estimates from TCRs may understate total T cell responses. Following vaccination, spike-specific CD8+ and CD4+ T cell responses reportedly exhibited substantial breadth. Non-spike TCR breadth did not differ much between vaccine and placebo recipients.

With regard to this clone: Its specificity is not known.

Treatment in this sample: over 15 received Ad26.COV2.S at low or high dose, single or two shots; roughly five received placebo; per-sample allocation not given. The study sampled participants on day 63 after the first vaccine or placebo injection. It was Wuhan-strain SARS-CoV-2 spike that the Ad26 vaccine vector expressed. Libraries were prepared by immunoSEQ multiplex PCR; TCRdb keeps only in-frame clonotypes and omits some of them. There are over 350,000 clones in the sample; 75% to 90% occur only once, and under 3.5% lies in the top ten. The V gene end was trimmed by 4 bases and the J gene end by 0 bases; junction bases not matched to a gene: 5. The germline V gene has CDR1 LNHDA and CDR2 SQIVND (reference sequence). The CDR3 is made up of 16 amino acids.

The receptor was derived from a person between 18 and 60 years old who received the Ad26.COV2.S COVID-19 vaccine or a placebo. V and J are TRBV19 and TRBJ1-1, with TRBD1 matching over 10 bases. The input for sequencing was peripheral blood, taken in a trial of Ad26.COV2.S vaccine versus placebo. The CDR3 spells CASSTGTGVMNTEAFF. Written as DNA, the CDR3 is TGTGCCAGTAGTACGGGGACAGGGGTTATGAACACTGAAGCTTTCTTT.